This paragraph covers one T cell receptor (beta chain) sequence. These data are taken from a study of blood T cell repertoires in COVID-19. Some clones are missing from TCRdb's copy, which holds only in-frame ones; the method was immunoSEQ multiplex PCR. Seen here are some 290,000 clones, about 88% observed once, and the top ten hold about 11%. V was clipped by 5 bases and J by 2 bases; unmatched bases: 4. The germline V gene encodes CDR1 MNHEY and CDR2 SVGAGI. This CDR3 is built from 15 residues. Sequences were obtained from peripheral blood. The rearrangement links TRBV6-5 to TRBJ2-3; 10 bases align to TRBD2. This clonotype originated in a woman aged 30 to 39 with COVID-19, enrolled during active disease. CDR3 protein: CASSRTSGATDTQYF. CDR3 in DNA: TGTGCCAGCAGTAGGACTAGCGGAGCCACAGATACGCAGTATTTT.